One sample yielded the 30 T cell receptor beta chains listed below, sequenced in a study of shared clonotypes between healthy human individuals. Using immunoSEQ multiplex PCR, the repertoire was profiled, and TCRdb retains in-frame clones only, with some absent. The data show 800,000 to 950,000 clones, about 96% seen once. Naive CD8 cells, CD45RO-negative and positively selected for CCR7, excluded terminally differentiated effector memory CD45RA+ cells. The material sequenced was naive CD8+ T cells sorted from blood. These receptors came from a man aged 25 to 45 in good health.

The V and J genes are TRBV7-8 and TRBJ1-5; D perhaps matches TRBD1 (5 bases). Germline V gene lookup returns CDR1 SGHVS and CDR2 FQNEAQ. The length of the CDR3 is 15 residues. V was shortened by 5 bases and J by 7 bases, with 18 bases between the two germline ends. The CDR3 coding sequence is TGTGCCAGCAGCCTCTTGGGAGGGGTGCGACAGCCCCAGCATTTT. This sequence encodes CASSLLGGVRQPQHF.

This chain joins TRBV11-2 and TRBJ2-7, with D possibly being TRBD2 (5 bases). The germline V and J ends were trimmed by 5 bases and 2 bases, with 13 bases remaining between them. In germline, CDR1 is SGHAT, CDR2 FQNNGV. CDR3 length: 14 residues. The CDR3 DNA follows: TGTGCCAGCAGCCAGTCAGTGGGAGCCTACGAGCAGTACTTC. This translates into CASSQSVGAYEQYF.

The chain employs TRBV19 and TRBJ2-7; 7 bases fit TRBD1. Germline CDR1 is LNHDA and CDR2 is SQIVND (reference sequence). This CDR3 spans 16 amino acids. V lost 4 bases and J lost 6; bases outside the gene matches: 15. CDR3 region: CASSTRQGMSRREQYF. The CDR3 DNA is TGTGCCAGTAGTACCCGACAGGGTATGAGTCGGCGCGAGCAGTACTTC.

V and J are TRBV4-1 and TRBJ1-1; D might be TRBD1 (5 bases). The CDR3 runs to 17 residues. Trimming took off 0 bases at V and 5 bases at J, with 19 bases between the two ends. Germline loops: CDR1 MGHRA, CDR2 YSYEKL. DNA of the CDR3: TGCGCCAGCAGCCAAGATCAGGTCGTTGGGGGGAAAACTGAAGCTTTCTTT. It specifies CASSQDQVVGGKTEAFF.

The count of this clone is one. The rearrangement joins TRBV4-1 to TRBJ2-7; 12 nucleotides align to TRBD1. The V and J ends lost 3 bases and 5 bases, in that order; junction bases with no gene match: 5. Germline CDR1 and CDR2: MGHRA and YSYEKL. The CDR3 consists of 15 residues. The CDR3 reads CASSHTGTGGNEQYF. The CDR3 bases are TGCGCCAGCAGCCATACCGGGACAGGGGGCAACGAGCAGTACTTC.

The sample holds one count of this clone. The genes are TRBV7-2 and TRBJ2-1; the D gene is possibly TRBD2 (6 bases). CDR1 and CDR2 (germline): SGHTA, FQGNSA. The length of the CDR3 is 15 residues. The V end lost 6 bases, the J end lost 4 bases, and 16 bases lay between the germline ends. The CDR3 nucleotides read TGTGCCAGCAGATGGGACTCTAGCTCTTACAATGAGCAGTTCTTC. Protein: CASRWDSSSYNEQFF.

DNA for the CDR3: TGCAGCGTAAACAGGGAACTGGAGGGGGAGCTGTTTTTT. Amino acids: CSVNRELEGELFF. This chain links TRBV29-1 with TRBJ2-2; possible D gene TRBD1, 6 bases. CDR1 and CDR2 (germline): SQVTM, ANQGSEA. Trimming took off 6 bases at V and 8 bases at J, with 16 bases between the two ends. This CDR3 region has 13 residues.

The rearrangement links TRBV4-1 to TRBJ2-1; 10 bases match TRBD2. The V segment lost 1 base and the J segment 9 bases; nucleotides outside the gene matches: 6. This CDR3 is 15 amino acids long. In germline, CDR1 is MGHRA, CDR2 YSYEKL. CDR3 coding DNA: TGCGCCAGCAGCCAAGGGCTAGCGGGAGTAGTTGAGCAGTTCTTC. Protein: CASSQGLAGVVEQFF.

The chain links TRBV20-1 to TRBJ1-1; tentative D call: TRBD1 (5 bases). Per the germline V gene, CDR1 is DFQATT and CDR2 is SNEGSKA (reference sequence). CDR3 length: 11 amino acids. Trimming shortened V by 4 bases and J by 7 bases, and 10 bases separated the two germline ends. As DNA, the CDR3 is TGCAGTGCTACAGGGACCCATGAAGCTTTCTTT. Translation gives CSATGTHEAFF.

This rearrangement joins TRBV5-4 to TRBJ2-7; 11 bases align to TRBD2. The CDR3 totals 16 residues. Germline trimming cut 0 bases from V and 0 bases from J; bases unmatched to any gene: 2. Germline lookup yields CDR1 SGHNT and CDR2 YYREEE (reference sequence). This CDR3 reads CASSLGLAGSSYEQYF. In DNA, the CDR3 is TGTGCCAGCAGCTTGGGACTAGCGGGGAGCTCCTACGAGCAGTACTTC.

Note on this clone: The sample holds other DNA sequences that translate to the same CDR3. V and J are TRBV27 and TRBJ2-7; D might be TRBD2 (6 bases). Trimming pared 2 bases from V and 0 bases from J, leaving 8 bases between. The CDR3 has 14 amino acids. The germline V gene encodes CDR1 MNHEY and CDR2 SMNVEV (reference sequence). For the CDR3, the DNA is TGTGCCAGCAGTTTAGCGGGACCCTCCTACGAGCAGTACTTC. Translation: CASSLAGPSYEQYF.

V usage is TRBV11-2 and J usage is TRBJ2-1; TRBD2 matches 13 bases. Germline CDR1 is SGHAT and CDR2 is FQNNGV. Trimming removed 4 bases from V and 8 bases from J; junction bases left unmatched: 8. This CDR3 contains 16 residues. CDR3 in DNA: TGTGCCAGCAGCTCTGGACTAGCGGGAGAGGAGGATGAGCAGTTCTTC. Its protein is CASSSGLAGEEDEQFF.

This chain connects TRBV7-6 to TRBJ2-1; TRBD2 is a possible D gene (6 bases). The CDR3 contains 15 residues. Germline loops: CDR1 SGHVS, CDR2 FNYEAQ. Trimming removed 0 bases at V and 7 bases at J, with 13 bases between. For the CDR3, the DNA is TGTGCCAGCAGCTTAGCGGGAGGCCCAGGAAATGAGCAGTTCTTC. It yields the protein CASSLAGGPGNEQFF. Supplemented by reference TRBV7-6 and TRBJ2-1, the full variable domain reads GAGVSQSPRYKVTKRGQDVALRCDPISGHVSLYWYRQALGQGPEFLTYFNYEAQQDKSGLPNDRFSAERPEGSISTLTIQRTEQRDSAMYRCASSLAGGPGNEQFFGPGTRLTVL.

The CDR3 sequence: CASSSSGSGEAFF. Written as DNA, the CDR3 is TGTGCCAGCAGCTCCTCGGGGTCGGGTGAAGCTTTCTTT. This chain connects TRBV13 to TRBJ1-1; no reliable D call. The CDR3 totals 13 residues. Trimming took off 4 bases at V and 7 bases at J, with 13 bases between the two ends. From germline, CDR1 is PRHDT and CDR2 FYEKMQ (reference sequence).

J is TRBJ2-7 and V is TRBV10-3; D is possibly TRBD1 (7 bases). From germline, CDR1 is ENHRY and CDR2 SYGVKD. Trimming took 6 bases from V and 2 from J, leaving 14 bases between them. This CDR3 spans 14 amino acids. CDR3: CAIRGGQRPYEQYF. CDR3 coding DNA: TGTGCCATCAGGGGGGGACAGCGGCCCTACGAGCAGTACTTC.

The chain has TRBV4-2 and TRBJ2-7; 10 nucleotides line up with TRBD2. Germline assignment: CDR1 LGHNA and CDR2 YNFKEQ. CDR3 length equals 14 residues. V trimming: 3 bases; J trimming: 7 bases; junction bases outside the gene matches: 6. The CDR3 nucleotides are TGTGCCAGCAGCCAGGATCTACTAGCGGGGGAGCAGTACTTC. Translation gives CASSQDLLAGEQYF.

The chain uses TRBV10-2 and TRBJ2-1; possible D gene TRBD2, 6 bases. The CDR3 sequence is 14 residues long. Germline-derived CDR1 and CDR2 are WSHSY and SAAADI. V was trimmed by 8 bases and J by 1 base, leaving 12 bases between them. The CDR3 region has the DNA TGCGCCAGCCGGGGAGGCCTATCCTACAATGAGCAGTTCTTC. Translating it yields CASRGGLSYNEQFF.

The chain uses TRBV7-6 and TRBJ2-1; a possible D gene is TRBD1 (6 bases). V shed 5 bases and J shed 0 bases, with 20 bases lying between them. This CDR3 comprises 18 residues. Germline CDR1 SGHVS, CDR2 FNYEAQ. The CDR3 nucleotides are TGTGCCAGCAGCCGGTCGAGGACAGACCCCAGCTCCTACAATGAGCAGTTCTTC. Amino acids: CASSRSRTDPSSYNEQFF.

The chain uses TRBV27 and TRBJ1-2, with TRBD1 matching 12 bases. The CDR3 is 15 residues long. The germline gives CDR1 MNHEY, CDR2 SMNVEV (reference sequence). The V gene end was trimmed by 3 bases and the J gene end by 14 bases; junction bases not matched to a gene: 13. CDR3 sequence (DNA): TGTGCCAGCAGTTTTGACAGTGGGACAGGGGGCCCTGAGACCTTC. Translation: CASSFDSGTGGPETF.

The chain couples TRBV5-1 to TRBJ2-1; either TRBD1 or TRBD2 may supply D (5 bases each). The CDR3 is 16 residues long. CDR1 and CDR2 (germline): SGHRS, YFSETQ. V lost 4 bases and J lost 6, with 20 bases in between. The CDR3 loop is CASSALGDEAVNEQFF. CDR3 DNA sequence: TGCGCCAGCAGCGCCTTAGGGGACGAGGCTGTCAATGAGCAGTTCTTC.

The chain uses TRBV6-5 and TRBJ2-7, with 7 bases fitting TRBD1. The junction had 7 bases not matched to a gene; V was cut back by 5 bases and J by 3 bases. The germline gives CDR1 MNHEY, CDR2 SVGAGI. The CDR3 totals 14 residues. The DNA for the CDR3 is TGTGCCAGCAGTCCCCGACAGGGTATCTACGAGCAGTACTTC. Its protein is CASSPRQGIYEQYF.

CDR3 in amino acids: CASSQEPHNNEQFF. CDR3 sequence (DNA): TGCGCCAGCAGCCAAGAACCCCATAACAATGAGCAGTTCTTC. This rearrangement joins TRBV4-1 to TRBJ2-1, with D hard to call. From germline, CDR1 is MGHRA and CDR2 YSYEKL. The CDR3 spans 14 residues. Deletions cut 0 bases from V and 5 bases from J, with 8 bases between.

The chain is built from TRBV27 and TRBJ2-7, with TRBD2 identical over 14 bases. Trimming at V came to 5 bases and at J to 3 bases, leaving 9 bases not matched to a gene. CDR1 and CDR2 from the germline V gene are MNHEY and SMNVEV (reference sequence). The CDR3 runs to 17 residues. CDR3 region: CASSPSGTSGSHYEQYF. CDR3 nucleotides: TGTGCCAGCAGTCCCTCCGGGACTAGCGGGAGCCACTACGAGCAGTACTTC.

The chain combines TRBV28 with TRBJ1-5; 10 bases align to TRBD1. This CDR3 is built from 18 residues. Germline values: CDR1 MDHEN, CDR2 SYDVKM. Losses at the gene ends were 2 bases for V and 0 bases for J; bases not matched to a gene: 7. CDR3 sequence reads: CASSLSDRGPYSNQPQHF. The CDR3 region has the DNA TGTGCCAGCAGTTTAAGTGACAGGGGGCCGTATAGCAATCAGCCCCAGCATTTT.

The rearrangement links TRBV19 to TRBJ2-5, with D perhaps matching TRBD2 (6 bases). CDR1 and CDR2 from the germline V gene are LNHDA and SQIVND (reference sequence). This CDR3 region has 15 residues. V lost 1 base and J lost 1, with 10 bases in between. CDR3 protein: CASSIGAGSQETQYF. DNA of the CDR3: TGTGCCAGTAGTATAGGGGCGGGATCCCAAGAGACCCAGTACTTC.

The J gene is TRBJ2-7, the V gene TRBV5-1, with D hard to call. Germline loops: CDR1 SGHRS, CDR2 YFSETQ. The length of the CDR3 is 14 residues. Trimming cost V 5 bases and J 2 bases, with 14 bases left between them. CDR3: CASSPDDFTYEQYF. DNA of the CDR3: TGCGCCAGCAGTCCGGACGACTTCACCTACGAGCAGTACTTC.

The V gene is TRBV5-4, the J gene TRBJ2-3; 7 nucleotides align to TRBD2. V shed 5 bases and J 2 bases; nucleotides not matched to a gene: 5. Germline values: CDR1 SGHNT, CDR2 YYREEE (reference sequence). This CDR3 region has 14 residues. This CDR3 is CASRGLAATDTQYF. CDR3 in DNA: TGTGCCAGCAGGGGGCTAGCGGCCACAGATACGCAGTATTTT.

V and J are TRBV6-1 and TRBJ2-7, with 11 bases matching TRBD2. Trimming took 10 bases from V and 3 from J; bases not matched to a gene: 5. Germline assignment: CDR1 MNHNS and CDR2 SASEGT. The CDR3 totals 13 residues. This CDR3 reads CAIAGGAYYEQYF. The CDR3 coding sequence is TGTGCCATAGCGGGAGGGGCTTACTACGAGCAGTACTTC.

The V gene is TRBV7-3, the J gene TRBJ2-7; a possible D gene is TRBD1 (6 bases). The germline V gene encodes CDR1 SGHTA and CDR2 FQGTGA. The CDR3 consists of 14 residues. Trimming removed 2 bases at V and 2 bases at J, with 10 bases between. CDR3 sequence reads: CASSLWPGAYEQYF. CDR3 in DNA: TGTGCCAGCAGCTTATGGCCAGGGGCCTACGAGCAGTACTTC.

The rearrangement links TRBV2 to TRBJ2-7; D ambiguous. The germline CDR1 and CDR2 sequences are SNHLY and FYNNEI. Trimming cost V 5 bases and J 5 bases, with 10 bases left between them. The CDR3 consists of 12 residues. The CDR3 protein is CASSPFLNEQYF. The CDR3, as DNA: TGTGCCAGCAGTCCCTTCTTGAACGAGCAGTACTTC.